This is a list of T cell receptor beta chains from one sample in a study of T cell changes during pregnancy in multiple sclerosis. Sequenced by immunoSEQ multiplex PCR; TCRdb stores in-frame clones only, minus some. The top ten clones hold over 4.5% of a sample with 30,000 or so clones, roughly nine tenths of them seen once. The specimen comprised CD8+ T cells from peripheral blood mononuclear cells, sampled in the first trimester of pregnancy. These receptors were taken from a female donor with multiple sclerosis, enrolled in a pregnancy study. Each CDR3 is given with its conserved first and last residue. D genes are given only for firm matches. Only some rows state a clone size, as once, few, many or a class for expanded clones.

CDR3aa: CASSEWGLFYGYTF
CDR3nt: TGTGCCAGCAGTGAATGGGGGCTCTTCTATGGCTACACCTTC
abundance: -
j_gene: TRBJ1-2
v_gene: TRBV2
d_gene: -

CDR3aa: CASSLSIYSTGIMNTEAFF
CDR3nt: TGCGCCAGCAGCTTGAGCATATATTCGACAGGGATTATGAACACTGAAGCTTTCTTT
abundance: -
j_gene: TRBJ1-1
v_gene: TRBV5-1
d_gene: TRBD1

CDR3aa: CASSSGTLLFEQFF
CDR3nt: TGTGCCAGTAGTTCCGGGACTCTCCTCTTCGAGCAGTTCTTC
abundance: -
j_gene: TRBJ2-1
v_gene: TRBV19
d_gene: -

CDR3aa: CASSLDRGIYEQYF
CDR3nt: TGTGCCAGCAGCTTGGACAGGGGAATCTACGAGCAGTACTTC
abundance: -
j_gene: TRBJ2-7
v_gene: TRBV5-6
d_gene: TRBD1

CDR3aa: CASSSLGLAGVDYEQYF
CDR3nt: TGTGCCAGCAGTTCCTTGGGACTAGCGGGAGTAGATTACGAGCAGTACTTC
abundance: -
j_gene: TRBJ2-7
v_gene: TRBV27
d_gene: TRBD2

CDR3aa: CASSTPGGGANVLTF
CDR3nt: TGTGCCAGCAGCACCCCGGGAGGAGGGGCCAACGTCCTGACTTTC
abundance: -
j_gene: TRBJ2-6
v_gene: TRBV9
d_gene: TRBD2

CDR3aa: CASSLDRKNIQYF
CDR3nt: TGTGCCAGCAGCTTGGACAGGAAAAACATTCAGTACTTC
abundance: -
j_gene: TRBJ2-4
v_gene: TRBV27
d_gene: TRBD1

CDR3aa: CASSPTASGNQPQHF
CDR3nt: TGTGCCAGCAGCCCGACAGCTAGTGGCAATCAGCCCCAGCATTTT
abundance: -
j_gene: TRBJ1-5
v_gene: TRBV7-9
d_gene: -

CDR3aa: CASSGTSGSYEQYF
CDR3nt: TGTGCCAGCAGCGGGACTAGCGGGAGTTACGAGCAGTACTTC
abundance: -
j_gene: TRBJ2-7
v_gene: TRBV9
d_gene: TRBD2

CDR3aa: CASSVFGGDYEQYF
CDR3nt: TGTGCCAGCAGCGTATTCGGGGGGGACTACGAGCAGTACTTC
abundance: -
j_gene: TRBJ2-7
v_gene: TRBV9
d_gene: TRBD2

CDR3aa: CASSLLAGASNEQFF
CDR3nt: TGTGCCAGCAGTTTATTAGCGGGAGCTAGCAATGAGCAGTTCTTC
abundance: -
j_gene: TRBJ2-1
v_gene: TRBV6-5
d_gene: TRBD2

CDR3aa: CASSPTGTALPEAFF
CDR3nt: TGTGCCAGCAGCCCCACCGGGACAGCATTGCCTGAAGCTTTCTTT
abundance: -
j_gene: TRBJ1-1
v_gene: TRBV13
d_gene: TRBD1

CDR3aa: CASSIVGGGEQFF
CDR3nt: TGTGCCAGTAGTATTGTCGGGGGAGGTGAGCAGTTCTTC
abundance: -
j_gene: TRBJ2-1
v_gene: TRBV19
d_gene: -

CDR3aa: CASSLGTSGMKNEQFF
CDR3nt: TGTGCCAGCAGCTTGGGGACTAGCGGGATGAAAAATGAGCAGTTCTTC
abundance: once
j_gene: TRBJ2-1
v_gene: TRBV7-7
d_gene: TRBD2

CDR3aa: CASAWGGADTEAFF
CDR3nt: TGTGCCAGCGCGTGGGGGGGCGCAGACACTGAAGCTTTCTTT
abundance: few
j_gene: TRBJ1-1
v_gene: TRBV28
d_gene: -

CDR3aa: CASSRGTTPYNEQFF
CDR3nt: TGTGCCAGCAGTAGAGGGACTACCCCCTACAATGAGCAGTTCTTC
abundance: -
j_gene: TRBJ2-1
v_gene: TRBV6-5
d_gene: TRBD2

CDR3aa: CAWSVSRRTQYF
CDR3nt: TGTGCCTGGAGTGTAAGCAGGAGGACGCAGTATTTT
abundance: -
j_gene: TRBJ2-3
v_gene: TRBV30
d_gene: -

CDR3aa: CASSNRGSGSSYEQYF
CDR3nt: TGCGCCAGCAGCAATAGGGGGAGCGGTAGCTCCTACGAGCAGTACTTC
abundance: -
j_gene: TRBJ2-7
v_gene: TRBV5-1
d_gene: -

CDR3aa: CASSQDPTGSGLAVKQFF
CDR3nt: TGCGCCAGCAGCCAAGATCCCACAGGTTCGGGACTAGCCGTAAAGCAGTTCTTC
abundance: -
j_gene: TRBJ2-1
v_gene: TRBV4-1
d_gene: TRBD2

CDR3aa: CAWSVGGDGRTYEQYF
CDR3nt: TGTGCCTGGAGTGTCGGGGGGGACGGACGGACCTACGAGCAGTACTTC
abundance: -
j_gene: TRBJ2-7
v_gene: TRBV30
d_gene: TRBD2

CDR3aa: CASSQWEGQGYNEQFF
CDR3nt: TGCGCCAGCAGCCAATGGGAGGGACAGGGGTACAATGAGCAGTTCTTC
abundance: -
j_gene: TRBJ2-1
v_gene: TRBV4-1
d_gene: TRBD1